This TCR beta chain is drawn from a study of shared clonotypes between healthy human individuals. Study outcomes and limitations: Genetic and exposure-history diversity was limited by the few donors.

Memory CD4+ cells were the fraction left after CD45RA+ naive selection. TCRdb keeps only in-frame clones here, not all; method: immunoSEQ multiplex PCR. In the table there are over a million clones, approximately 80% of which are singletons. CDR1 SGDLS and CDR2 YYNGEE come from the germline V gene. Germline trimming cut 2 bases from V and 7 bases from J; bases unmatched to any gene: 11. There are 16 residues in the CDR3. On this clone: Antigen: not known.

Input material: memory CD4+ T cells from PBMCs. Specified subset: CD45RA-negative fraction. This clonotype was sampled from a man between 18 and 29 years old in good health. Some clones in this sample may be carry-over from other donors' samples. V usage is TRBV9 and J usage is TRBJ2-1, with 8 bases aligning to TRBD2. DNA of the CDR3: TGTGCCAGCAGCGTCCAAGCGGGAGCGTCTCTAAATGAGCAGTTCTTC. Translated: CASSVQAGASLNEQFF.